The 30 T cell receptor beta chains listed next were all sequenced from one sample in a study of blood T cell repertoires in COVID-19. Libraries were prepared by immunoSEQ multiplex PCR; TCRdb keeps only in-frame clonotypes and omits some of them. This repertoire shows some 310,000 clones, nearly 90% found once; its top ten account for under 1.1%. The sequenced material came from peripheral blood. These receptors were taken from a woman aged 40 to 55 with COVID-19, enrolled during active disease.

The chain employs TRBV7-9 and TRBJ1-2; possible D gene TRBD1, 5 bases. CDR3 length: 14 residues. Germline loops: CDR1 SEHNR, CDR2 FQNEAQ (reference sequence). Trimming pared 4 bases from V and 3 bases from J, leaving 12 bases between. CDR3 residues: CASSSGLSDYGYTF. The DNA for the CDR3 is TGTGCCAGCAGCTCGGGACTCTCGGACTATGGCTACACCTTC.

The rearrangement uses TRBV4-1 and TRBJ1-1; 8 bases are a match to TRBD1. The CDR3 totals 17 residues. With V trimmed by 0 bases and J by 4 bases, 10 bases remained unmatched. CDR1 MGHRA and CDR2 YSYEKL come from the germline V gene. CDR3 region: CASSQEGTGGVSTEAFF. CDR3 in DNA: TGCGCCAGCAGCCAAGAAGGAACAGGGGGAGTGAGCACTGAAGCTTTCTTT.

The V and J genes are TRBV28 and TRBJ1-1; possibly TRBD1 for D (6 bases). Trimming removed 6 bases from V and 5 bases from J, with 19 bases in between. CDR1 is MDHEN and CDR2 is SYDVKM in the germline V gene. This CDR3 is built from 15 residues. As DNA, the CDR3 is TGTGCCAGCAGCCCGGGGGGAGGGGGAAGGACTGAAGCTTTCTTT. It yields the protein CASSPGGGGRTEAFF.

V gene TRBV18 combines with J gene TRBJ2-5, with TRBD2 as a possible D gene (6 bases). The CDR3 extends over 14 amino acids. V was cut by 3 bases and J by 5 bases, with 13 bases left in between. Looked up from germline, CDR1 is KGHSH and CDR2 is LQKENI. The CDR3 coding sequence is TGTGCCAGCTCACCCCAGGAGGGTGGGGAGACCCAGTACTTC. Its protein is CASSPQEGGETQYF. Combining the CDR3 with reference TRBV18 and TRBJ2-5 gives the whole variable domain NAGVMQNPRHLVRRRGQEARLRCSPMKGHSHVYWYRQLPEEGLKFMVYLQKENIIDESGMPKERFSAEFPKEGPSILRIQQVVRGDSAAYFCASSPQEGGETQYFGPGTRLLVL.

V and J are TRBV7-2 and TRBJ2-4; a weak D match, TRBD1 (6 bases). Germline lookup yields CDR1 SGHTA and CDR2 FQGNSA. Trimming took off 2 bases at V and 5 bases at J, with 10 bases between the two ends. The CDR3 runs 14 residues. CDR3 protein: CASSLKTGQNIQYF. CDR3 in DNA: TGTGCCAGCAGCTTAAAGACAGGACAAAACATTCAGTACTTC.

A note on this clone: The DNA is omitted, as the CDR3 cannot be located on it reliably, and the CDR3 follows TCRdb's listing. The V and J genes are TRBV19 and TRBJ2-1; the D segment call TRBD2 is taken from the table without a DNA check. The CDR3 adds up to 16 amino acids, both ends counted. CDR1 and CDR2 (germline): LNHDA, SQIVND (reference sequence). The CDR3: CASSISVLAGGNEQFF.

The chain joins TRBV19 to TRBJ1-5; TRBD1 matches at 10 bases. CDR1 LNHDA and CDR2 SQIVND come from the germline V gene (reference sequence). V dropped 5 bases and J dropped 0; count of bases not matched to a gene: 13. The CDR3 runs to 19 residues. The CDR3 sequence is CASSLKPGTGVGSNQPQHF. For the CDR3, the DNA is TGTGCCAGTAGTCTCAAACCCGGGACAGGGGTGGGTAGCAATCAGCCCCAGCATTTT.

The V call is TRBV7-3, the J call TRBJ2-3, with 9 bases aligning to TRBD2. Germline assignment: CDR1 SGHTA and CDR2 FQGTGA. The CDR3 consists of 16 residues. Trimming cost V 5 bases and J 4 bases; bases outside gene matches: 10. The CDR3 bases are TGTGCCAGCAGCCCAATAGCGGGAGACGATTCAGATACGCAGTATTTT. Protein product: CASSPIAGDDSDTQYF.

A single count supports this clone. The J gene is TRBJ1-5, the V gene TRBV5-4; unclear D gene. Germline CDR1 is SGHNT and CDR2 is YYREEE (reference sequence). The CDR3 covers 15 residues. With 0 bases removed from V and 4 bases from J, the gap between germline ends came to 11 bases. The DNA for the CDR3 is TGTGCCAGCAGCTTGGATGGAGGGCGTAATCAGCCCCAGCATTTT. Its translation is CASSLDGGRNQPQHF. The complete variable domain, with remaining parts taken from reference TRBV5-4 and TRBJ1-5, reads ETGVTQSPTHLIKTRGQQVTLRCSSQSGHNTVSWYQQALGQGPQFIFQYYREEENGRGNFPPRFSGLQFPNYSSELNVNALELDDSALYLCASSLDGGRNQPQHFGDGTRLSIL.

This clone came up a few times. This rearrangement joins TRBV19 to TRBJ2-4; TRBD1 matches 11 bases. CDR1 is LNHDA and CDR2 is SQIVND in the germline V gene (reference sequence). V shed 6 bases and J 7 bases; nucleotides not matched to a gene: 5. The CDR3 contains 14 residues. CDR3 in amino acids: CASSTRDRGNIQYF. DNA for the CDR3: TGTGCCAGTAGCACCCGGGACAGGGGGAACATTCAGTACTTC. Full variable domain (outside the CDR3, taken from reference TRBV19 and TRBJ2-4): DGGITQSPKYLFRKEGQNVTLSCEQNLNHDAMYWYRQDPGQGLRLIYYSQIVNDFQKGDIAEGYSVSREKKESFPLTVTSAQKNPTAFYLCASSTRDRGNIQYFGAGTRLSVL.

This clone has only one observation. The gene calls are TRBV29-1 and TRBJ2-1; TRBD2 is a possible D gene (6 bases). V dropped 7 bases and J dropped 2 bases, with 21 bases sitting between them. CDR1 and CDR2 (germline): SQVTM, ANQGSEA. The CDR3 covers 16 residues. The DNA for the CDR3 is TGCAGCGCAGGGATTTTAGCGGCATCCCCCTACAATGAGCAGTTCTTC. It yields the protein CSAGILAASPYNEQFF.

J is TRBJ2-4 and V is TRBV29-1; 7 positions agree with TRBD1. From germline, CDR1 is SQVTM and CDR2 ANQGSEA. With V trimmed by 6 bases and J by 4 bases, 3 bases remained unmatched. This CDR3 spans 12 amino acids. The chain's CDR3 is CSVGTAKNIQYF. The CDR3 DNA sequence: TGCAGCGTAGGGACAGCAAAAAACATTCAGTACTTC.

The J gene is TRBJ2-7, the V gene TRBV6-1, with a tentative D call TRBD2 (5 bases). Trimming removed 6 bases from V and 3 bases from J, with 18 bases in between. CDR1 MNHNS and CDR2 SASEGT come from the germline V gene. The CDR3 covers 15 residues. CDR3 DNA sequence: TGTGCCAGCAGCCGGGCCGCGAGGGAAAGCTACGAGCAGTACTTC. Protein sequence: CASSRAARESYEQYF.

This clone was picked up a small number of times. This chain joins TRBV30 and TRBJ1-4; possibly TRBD1 for D (5 bases). Trimming pared 3 bases from V and 7 bases from J, leaving 12 bases between. Per the germline V gene, CDR1 is GTSNPN and CDR2 is SVGIG (reference sequence). The CDR3 is 13 amino acids. The CDR3 DNA sequence: TGTGCCTGGAGAGTGGGGCTTGCTGAAAAACTGTTTTTT. It codes for CAWRVGLAEKLFF.

The chain uses TRBV11-2 and TRBJ1-2, with 8 bases that match TRBD1. Germline CDR1 and CDR2: SGHAT and FQNNGV. Germline trimming cut 4 bases from V and 4 bases from J; bases unmatched to any gene: 5. The CDR3 consists of 14 residues. The CDR3 nucleotides are TGTGCCAGCAGCTCAAACAGGGGGGGCTATGGCTACACCTTC. It specifies CASSSNRGGYGYTF. Filled out from reference TRBV11-2 and TRBJ1-2, the complete variable domain reads EAGVAQSPRYKIIEKRQSVAFWCNPISGHATLYWYQQILGQGPKLLIQFQNNGVVDDSQLPKDRFSAERLKGVDSTLKIQPAKLEDSAVYLCASSSNRGGYGYTFGSGTRLTVV.

The chain recombines TRBV27 with TRBJ1-5, with 8 bases aligning to TRBD1. This CDR3 has 14 amino acids. Trimming cost V 6 bases and J 4 bases; bases outside gene matches: 5. Looked up from germline, CDR1 is MNHEY and CDR2 is SMNVEV (reference sequence). The DNA of the CDR3 is TGTGCCAGCAGGGACAGGGTATGGAATCAGCCCCAGCATTTT. Protein: CASRDRVWNQPQHF.

The chain links TRBV7-3 to TRBJ2-7; possibly TRBD2 for D (5 bases). V lost 9 bases to trimming and J lost 4 bases, with 10 bases between them. This CDR3 spans 11 amino acids. Germline CDR1 reads SGHTA; CDR2 reads FQGTGA. DNA of the CDR3: TGTGCCAGTAGGGAGATTTACGAGCAGTACTTC. It encodes CASREIYEQYF.

The J gene is TRBJ2-1, the V gene TRBV2; possibly TRBD2 for D (6 bases). V lost 2 bases and J 8 bases, leaving 13 bases between the germline ends. There are 14 residues in the CDR3. The germline V gene encodes CDR1 SNHLY and CDR2 FYNNEI. The CDR3 is CASSESNPGDEQFF. The CDR3 DNA reads as TGTGCCAGCAGTGAATCCAATCCGGGAGATGAGCAGTTCTTC.

CDR3 residues: CASSSRRQGADEKLFF. DNA of the CDR3: TGTGCCAGCAGCTCGCGGCGACAGGGGGCGGATGAAAAACTGTTTTTT. This rearrangement joins TRBV7-9 to TRBJ1-4; TRBD1 matches 10 bases. The CDR3 contains 16 residues. The trim removed 4 bases at V and 6 bases at J, leaving 8 bases unmatched. Germline CDR1 and CDR2: SEHNR and FQNEAQ (reference sequence).

This clone occurred once. The genes are TRBV9 and TRBJ1-1; D ambiguous. Trimming left V 2 bases short and J 4 bases short, with 12 bases between. CDR1 is SGDLS and CDR2 is YYNGEE in the germline V gene. The CDR3 has 14 residues. The chain's CDR3 is CASSVGAVTTEAFF. CDR3 DNA: TGTGCCAGCAGCGTTGGAGCCGTCACCACTGAAGCTTTCTTT. The full variable domain, in which reference TRBV9 and TRBJ1-1 provide the parts outside the CDR3, is DSGVTQTPKHLITATGQRVTLRCSPRSGDLSVYWYQQSLDQGLQFLIQYYNGEERAKGNILERFSAQQFPDLHSELNLSSLELGDSALYFCASSVGAVTTEAFFGQGTRLTVV.

The gene calls are TRBV27 and TRBJ2-7; 10 nucleotides line up with TRBD1. Losses at the gene ends were 5 bases for V and 4 bases for J; bases not matched to a gene: 8. The germline V gene has CDR1 MNHEY and CDR2 SMNVEV (reference sequence). CDR3 length: 15 amino acids. CDR3 nucleotide sequence: TGTGCCAGCAGTCCCCGACAGGGGGCGCGGTACGAGCAGTACTTC. Protein product: CASSPRQGARYEQYF.

The chain is built from TRBV24-1 and TRBJ1-4; TRBD1 is a possible D gene (6 bases). The CDR3 is 15 residues long. V lost 1 base, J lost 4 bases, and 9 bases lay in between. Germline CDR1 and CDR2: KGHDR and SFDVKD. CDR3 region: CATSDLRTVNEKLFF. The DNA of the CDR3 is TGTGCCACCAGTGATTTACGGACAGTTAATGAAAAACTGTTTTTT.

This sequence joins TRBV28 and TRBJ1-2; no clear D. The length of the CDR3 is 12 residues. V was pared by 5 bases and J by 1 base, with 5 bases between. Per germline, CDR1 MDHEN and CDR2 SYDVKM. DNA for the CDR3: TGTGCCAGCAGTCCTCTTAACTATGGCTACACCTTC. It yields the protein CASSPLNYGYTF.

In its sample, this clone was seen a few times. The chain carries TRBV18 and TRBJ2-7; D unresolved. The ends were cut back, 2 bases at V and 6 bases at J, with 14 bases in the middle. This CDR3 spans 14 amino acids. The germline V gene encodes CDR1 KGHSH and CDR2 LQKENI. Here the CDR3 DNA reads TGTGCCAGCTCACCAGAACAGTGGCCGATCGAGCAGTACTTC. Translation: CASSPEQWPIEQYF. Complete variable domain (other parts from reference TRBV18 and TRBJ2-7): NAGVMQNPRHLVRRRGQEARLRCSPMKGHSHVYWYRQLPEEGLKFMVYLQKENIIDESGMPKERFSAEFPKEGPSILRIQQVVRGDSAAYFCASSPEQWPIEQYFGPGTRLTVT.

This clone was counted only a few times. J is TRBJ1-6 and V is TRBV7-3; tentatively, D is TRBD1 (5 bases). Germline V CDR1 and CDR2: SGHTA, FQGTGA. V was clipped by 2 bases and J by 6 bases, with 11 bases between them. The CDR3 length is 15 residues. The CDR3 protein is CASSLWGDGNSPLHF. CDR3 nucleotide sequence: TGTGCCAGCAGCTTATGGGGGGACGGTAATTCACCCCTCCACTTT.

The J gene is TRBJ2-7, the V gene TRBV7-9; 7 nucleotides agree with TRBD2. The CDR3 loop spans 14 amino acids. Germline V gives CDR1 SEHNR, CDR2 FQNEAQ (reference sequence). J was trimmed by 12 bases and V by 0 bases; bases with no gene match: 11. CDR3 DNA sequence: TGTGCCAGCAGCTTAGCCGCCGGGACTAAACCTCGGTACTTC. Translation: CASSLAAGTKPRYF.

V and J are TRBV18 and TRBJ2-5; 8 nucleotides agree with TRBD1. Germline V lookup: CDR1 KGHSH, CDR2 LQKENI. V was clipped by 3 bases and J by 6 bases; unmatched bases: 6. The CDR3 extends over 14 amino acids. CDR3 amino acids: CASSPRTGLKTQYF. CDR3 coding DNA: TGTGCCAGCTCACCCAGGACAGGGTTGAAGACCCAGTACTTC.

The chain employs TRBV25-1 and TRBJ2-3; 9 nucleotides line up with TRBD1. Looked up from germline, CDR1 is MGHDK and CDR2 is SYGVNS. With V trimmed by 5 bases and J by 4 bases, 7 bases remained unmatched. This CDR3 is built from 15 residues. CDR3 in DNA: TGTGCCAGCAGTCCACAGGGGGCGCAAGCAGATACGCAGTATTTT. Amino acids: CASSPQGAQADTQYF.

The V gene is TRBV2, the J gene TRBJ1-1, with 9 nucleotides matching TRBD1. The CDR3 length is 13 residues. V trimming: 6 bases; J trimming: 4 bases; junction bases outside the gene matches: 3. Germline values: CDR1 SNHLY, CDR2 FYNNEI. CDR3 sequence (DNA): TGTGCCAGCAGAGGACAGGGGACCACTGAAGCTTTCTTT. Protein product: CASRGQGTTEAFF.

This rearrangement joins TRBV5-1 to TRBJ2-1; TRBD2 matches at 9 bases. Losses at the gene ends were 0 bases for V and 5 bases for J; bases not matched to a gene: 3. This CDR3 contains 15 residues. CDR1 is SGHRS and CDR2 is YFSETQ in the germline V gene. CDR3 residues: CASSLDPSGNNEQFF. The DNA of the CDR3 is TGCGCCAGCAGCTTGGATCCTAGCGGGAACAATGAGCAGTTCTTC.